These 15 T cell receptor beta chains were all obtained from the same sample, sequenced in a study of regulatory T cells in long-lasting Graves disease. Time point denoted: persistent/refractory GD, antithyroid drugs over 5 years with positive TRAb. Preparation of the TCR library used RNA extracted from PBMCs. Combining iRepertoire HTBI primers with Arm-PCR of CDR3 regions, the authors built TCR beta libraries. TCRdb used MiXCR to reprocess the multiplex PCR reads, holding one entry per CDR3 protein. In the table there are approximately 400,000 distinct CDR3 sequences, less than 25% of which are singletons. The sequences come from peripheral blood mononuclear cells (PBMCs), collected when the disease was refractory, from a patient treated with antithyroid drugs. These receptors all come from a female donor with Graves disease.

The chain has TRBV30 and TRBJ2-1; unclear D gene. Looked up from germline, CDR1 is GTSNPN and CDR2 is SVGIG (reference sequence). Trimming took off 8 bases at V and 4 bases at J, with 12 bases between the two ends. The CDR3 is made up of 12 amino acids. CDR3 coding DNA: TGTGCCGGAAGGAGACCTTACAATGAGCAGTTCTTC. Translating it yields CAGRRPYNEQFF.

The CDR3 DNA reads as TGCAGCGTTGTATTGTCGGCCCAGAAAACTTACGAGCAGTACTTC. Protein: CSVVLSAQKTYEQYF. The rearrangement uses TRBV29-1 and TRBJ2-7; D is unclear. V was pared by 4 bases and J by 4 bases, with 20 bases between. The CDR3 spans 15 residues. CDR1 SQVTM and CDR2 ANQGSEA come from the germline V gene.

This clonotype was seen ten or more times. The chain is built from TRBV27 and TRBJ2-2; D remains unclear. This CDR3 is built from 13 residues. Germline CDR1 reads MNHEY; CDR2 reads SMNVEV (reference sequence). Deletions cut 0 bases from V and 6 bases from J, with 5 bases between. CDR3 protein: CASSLSSSGELFF. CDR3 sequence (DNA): TGTGCCAGCAGTTTATCTTCCTCCGGGGAGCTGTTTTTT.

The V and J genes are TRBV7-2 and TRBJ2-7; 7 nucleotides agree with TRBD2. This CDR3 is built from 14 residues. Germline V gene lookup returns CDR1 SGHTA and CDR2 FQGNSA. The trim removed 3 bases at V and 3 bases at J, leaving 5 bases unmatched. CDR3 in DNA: TGTGCCAGCAGCTTTGATACTAGCGTCTACGAGCAGTACTTC. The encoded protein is CASSFDTSVYEQYF.

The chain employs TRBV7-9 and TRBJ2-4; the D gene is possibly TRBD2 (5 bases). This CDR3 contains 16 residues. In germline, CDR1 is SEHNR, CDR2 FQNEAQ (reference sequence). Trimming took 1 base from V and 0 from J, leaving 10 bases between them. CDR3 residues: CASSLVEGLAKNIQYF. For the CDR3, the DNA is TGTGCCAGCAGCTTAGTAGAGGGTTTAGCCAAAAACATTCAGTACTTC.

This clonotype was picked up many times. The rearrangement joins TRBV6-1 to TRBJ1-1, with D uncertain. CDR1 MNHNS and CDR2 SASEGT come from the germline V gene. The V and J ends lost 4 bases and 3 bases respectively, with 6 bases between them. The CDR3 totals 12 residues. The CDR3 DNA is TGTGCCAGCAGTGGAAAAGACACTGAAGCTTTCTTT. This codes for CASSGKDTEAFF.

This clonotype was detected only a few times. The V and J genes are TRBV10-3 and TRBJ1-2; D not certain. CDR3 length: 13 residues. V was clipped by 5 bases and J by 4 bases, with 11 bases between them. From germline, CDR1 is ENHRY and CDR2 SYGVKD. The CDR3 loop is CAISTGEGYGYTF. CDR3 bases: TGTGCCATCAGTACCGGGGAGGGCTATGGCTACACCTTC.

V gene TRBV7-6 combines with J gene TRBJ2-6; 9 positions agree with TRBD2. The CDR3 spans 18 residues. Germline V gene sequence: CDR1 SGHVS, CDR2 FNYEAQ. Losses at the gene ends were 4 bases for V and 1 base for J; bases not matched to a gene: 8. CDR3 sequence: CASSSLGAGGSGANVLTF. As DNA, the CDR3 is TGTGCCAGCAGCTCCCTTGGAGCGGGAGGTTCTGGGGCCAACGTCCTGACTTTC. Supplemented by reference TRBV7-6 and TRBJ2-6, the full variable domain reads GAGVSQSPRYKVTKRGQDVALRCDPISGHVSLYWYRQALGQGPEFLTYFNYEAQQDKSGLPNDRFSAERPEGSISTLTIQRTEQRDSAMYRCASSSLGAGGSGANVLTFGAGSRLTVL.

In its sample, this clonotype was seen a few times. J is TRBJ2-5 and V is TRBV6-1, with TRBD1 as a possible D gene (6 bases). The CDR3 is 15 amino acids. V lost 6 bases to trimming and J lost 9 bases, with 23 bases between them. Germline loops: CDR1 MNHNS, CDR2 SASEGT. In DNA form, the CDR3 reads TGTGCCAGCAGCTCTCTATATGGACAGTCCGTGGCCCAGTACTTC. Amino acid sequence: CASSSLYGQSVAQYF.

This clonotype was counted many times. The CDR3 is CASSLSGGDLNTEAFF. The DNA of the CDR3 is TGTGCCAGCAGTTTATCAGGGGGCGATTTGAACACTGAAGCTTTCTTT. V usage is TRBV27 and J usage is TRBJ1-1; 7 bases line up with TRBD1. Germline trimming cut 0 bases from V and 0 bases from J; bases unmatched to any gene: 4. This CDR3 has 16 residues. The V gene's germline CDR1 is MNHEY and CDR2 SMNVEV (reference sequence).

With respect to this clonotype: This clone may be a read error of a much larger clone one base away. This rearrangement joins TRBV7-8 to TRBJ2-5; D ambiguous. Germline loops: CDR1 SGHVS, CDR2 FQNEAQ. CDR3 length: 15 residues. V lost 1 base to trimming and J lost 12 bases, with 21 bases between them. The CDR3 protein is CASSLELGQAGTKYF. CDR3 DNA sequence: TGTGCCAGCAGCTTAGAATTAGGGCAAGCTGGAACCAAGTACTTC.

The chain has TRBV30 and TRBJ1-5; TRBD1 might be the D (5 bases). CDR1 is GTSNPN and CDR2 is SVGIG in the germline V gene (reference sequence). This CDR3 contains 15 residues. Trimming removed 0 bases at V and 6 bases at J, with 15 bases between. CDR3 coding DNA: TGTGCCTGGAGTGTATTGGGGGGTGCGGGTCAGCCCCAGCATTTT. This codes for CAWSVLGGAGQPQHF.

CDR3 nucleotide sequence: TGTGCCAGCGGCCTAGCAGGGGGGGATGAAGCTTTCTTT. Translation: CASGLAGGDEAFF. The chain couples TRBV14 to TRBJ1-1, with 7 positions matching TRBD1. V lost 8 bases to trimming and J lost 7 bases; unmatched junction nucleotides: 10. The CDR3 is 13 amino acids. The germline V gene has CDR1 SGHDN and CDR2 FVKESK.

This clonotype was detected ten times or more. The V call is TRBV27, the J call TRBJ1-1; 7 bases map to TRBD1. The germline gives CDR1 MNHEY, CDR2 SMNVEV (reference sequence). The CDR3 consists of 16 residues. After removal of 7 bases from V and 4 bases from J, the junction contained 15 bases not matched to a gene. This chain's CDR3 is CASNRGDSSGGTEAFF. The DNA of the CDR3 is TGTGCCAGCAACCGCGGGGACTCCTCAGGGGGCACTGAAGCTTTCTTT.

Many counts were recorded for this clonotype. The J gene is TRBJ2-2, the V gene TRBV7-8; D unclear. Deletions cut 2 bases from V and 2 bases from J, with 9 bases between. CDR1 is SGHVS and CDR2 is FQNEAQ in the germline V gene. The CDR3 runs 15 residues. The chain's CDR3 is CASSLLNLNTGELFF. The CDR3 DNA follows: TGTGCCAGCAGCTTACTTAATCTTAACACCGGGGAGCTGTTTTTT.